Described below is a single T cell receptor (beta chain) sequence and its context. The antigen remains unidentified. The data stem from a study of cytomegalovirus exposure and HLA in healthy donors. Findings and limits, study-wide: An analysis that came later showed most CMV-associated TCR beta chains appearing HLA-restricted. HLA allele associations emerged for around 15,000 TCR beta sequences in a later analysis, at 0.05 false discovery rate. It was reported that TCR beta sequences correctly inferred the HLA-A and HLA-B alleles for most subjects.

Trimming stripped 0 bases from V and 0 bases from J, with 9 bases between. This CDR3 spans 16 amino acids. In germline, CDR1 is LGHNA, CDR2 YSLEER. In the PCR, 60 Vbeta and 13 Jbeta primers were used. Sequencing was performed with immunoSEQ multiplex PCR; in TCRdb, only in-frame clones are kept and a portion is missing. This table holds some 200,000 clones, approximately 81% found once. This TCR was recovered from a woman between 25 and 40 years old in good health and CMV-seronegative. The genes are TRBV4-3 and TRBJ2-1, with D possibly matching TRBD2 (6 bases). The sample consisted of PBMCs. The CDR3 DNA is TGCGCCAGCAGCCAAGAGTCGGGGGTCTCCTACAATGAGCAGTTCTTC. It yields the protein CASSQESGVSYNEQFF.